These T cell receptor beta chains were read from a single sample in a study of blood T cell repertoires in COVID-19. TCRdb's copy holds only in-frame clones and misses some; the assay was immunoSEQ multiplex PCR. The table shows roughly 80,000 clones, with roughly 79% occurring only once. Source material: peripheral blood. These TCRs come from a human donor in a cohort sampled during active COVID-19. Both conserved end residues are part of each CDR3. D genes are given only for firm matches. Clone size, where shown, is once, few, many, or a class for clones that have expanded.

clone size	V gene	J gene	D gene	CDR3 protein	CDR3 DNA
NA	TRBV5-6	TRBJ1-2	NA	CASSAPGKYGYTF	TGTGCCAGCAGCGCCCCAGGGAAATATGGCTACACCTTC
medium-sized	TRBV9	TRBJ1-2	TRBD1	CASSVEGQGGYGYTF	TGTGCCAGCAGCGTCGAGGGACAGGGGGGCTATGGCTACACCTTC
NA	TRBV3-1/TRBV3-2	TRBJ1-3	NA	CASSHLRPGGSSGNTIYF	TGTGCCAGCAGCCACCTTCGTCCGGGGGGGTCCTCTGGAAACACCATATATTTT
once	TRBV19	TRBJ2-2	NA	CASSIYQGSPGELFF	TGTGCCAGTAGTATATATCAGGGGAGCCCCGGGGAGCTGTTTTTT
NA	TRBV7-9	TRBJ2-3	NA	CASSSWKTGITDTQYF	TGTGCCAGCAGCTCTTGGAAGACAGGAATAACAGATACGCAGTATTTT
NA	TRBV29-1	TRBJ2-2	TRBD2	CSVGTSGNTGELFF	TGCAGCGTTGGGACTAGCGGAAACACCGGGGAGCTGTTTTTT
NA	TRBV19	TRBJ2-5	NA	CASSPEASSNGYQETQYF	TGTGCCAGTAGCCCAGAAGCCTCATCGAACGGGTACCAAGAGACCCAGTACTTC
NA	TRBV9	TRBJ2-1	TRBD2	CASSVAAGLAVSYNEQFF	TGTGCCAGCAGCGTAGCGGCAGGGCTAGCGGTCTCCTACAATGAGCAGTTCTTC
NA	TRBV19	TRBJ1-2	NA	CASSLPGHPVGGYTF	TGTGCCAGTAGTTTACCGGGACACCCTGTCGGGGGCTACACCTTC
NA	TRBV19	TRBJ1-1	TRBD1	CASSILRTGWGNTEAFF	TGTGCCAGTAGTATTCTCCGGACAGGCTGGGGGAACACTGAAGCTTTCTTT
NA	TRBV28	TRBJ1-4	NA	CASSFSPQATNEKLFF	TGTGCCAGCAGTTTTAGCCCACAGGCAACTAATGAAAAACTGTTTTTT
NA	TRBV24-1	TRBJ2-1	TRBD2	CATSDYGLVNEQFF	TGTGCCACCAGTGACTACGGACTAGTCAATGAGCAGTTCTTC
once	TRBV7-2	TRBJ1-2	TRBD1	CASSLATGAHYGYTF	TGTGCCAGCAGCTTAGCGACAGGGGCCCACTATGGCTACACCTTC
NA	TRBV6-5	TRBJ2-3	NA	CASSSQRGYRADTQYF	TGTGCCAGCAGTTCCCAGAGAGGGTATAGGGCAGATACGCAGTATTTT
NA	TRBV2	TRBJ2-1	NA	CASRRQGGYNEQFF	TGTGCCAGCAGACGGCAGGGGGGTTACAATGAGCAGTTCTTC
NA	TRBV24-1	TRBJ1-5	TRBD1	CATSVGTGAHQPQHF	TGTGCCACCAGTGTCGGGACAGGGGCTCATCAGCCCCAGCATTTT
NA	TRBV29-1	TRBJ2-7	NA	CSVEIRVREQYF	TGCAGCGTTGAAATCCGGGTGCGCGAGCAGTACTTC
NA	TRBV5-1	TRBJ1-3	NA	CASSLTIRDTMNTIYF	TGCGCCAGCAGCTTGACCATCCGGGACACGATGAACACCATATATTTT
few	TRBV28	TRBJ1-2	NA	CASSSLRGRGYTF	TGTGCCAGCAGTTCCCTCAGAGGGAGGGGCTACACCTTC
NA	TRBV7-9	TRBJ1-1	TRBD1	CASSESDRATEAFF	TGTGCCAGCAGCGAGTCTGACAGGGCGACTGAAGCTTTCTTT